The present TCR beta chain was sequenced within a study of CD8 T cells in ankylosing spondylitis. The table lists this clonotype with a few counts. TCRdb independently ran MiXCR on the 5' RACE reads; one entry per CDR3 protein. This table holds about 320,000 distinct CDR3 sequences, roughly 10% found once. The V gene's germline CDR1 is DFQATT and CDR2 SNEGSKA (reference sequence). The CDR3 covers 15 residues. Deletions cut 5 bases from V and 1 base from J, with 17 bases between. The material sequenced was blood, either unsorted or a sorted T cell fraction (not recorded which). This TCR was sampled from a female donor with ankylosing spondylitis or in good health (not recorded which). V usage is TRBV20-1 and J usage is TRBJ1-2; D is undetermined. The CDR3 loop is CSASLMDGHNYGYTF. CDR3 in DNA: TGCAGTGCTTCTCTCATGGACGGTCATAACTATGGCTACACCTTC.